These 18 T cell receptor beta chains originate from one sample sequenced in a study of blood T cell repertoires in COVID-19. This table comes from immunoSEQ multiplex PCR, and its TCRdb copy is limited to in-frame clones, with some not included. The sample shows 380,000 or so clones, roughly 90% of them seen only once. The sample comprised PBMCs or T cells enriched from blood (not recorded which). The receptors shown here come from a woman aged 25-40 years with acute COVID-19.

V gene TRBV5-1 combines with J gene TRBJ1-2, with D tentatively TRBD1 (5 bases). Deletions cut 5 bases from V and 8 bases from J, with 16 bases between. Germline CDR1 SGHRS, CDR2 YFSETQ. The CDR3 runs 13 residues. The CDR3 here is CASRGQGSEGYTF. The CDR3 bases are TGCGCCAGCAGGGGGCAGGGCTCGGAAGGCTACACCTTC.

The CDR3 protein is CAISESGEGNYGYTF. DNA of the CDR3: TGTGCCATCAGTGAGTCAGGGGAGGGTAACTATGGCTACACCTTC. The rearrangement uses TRBV10-3 and TRBJ1-2; tentatively, D is TRBD1 (5 bases). The V gene lost 0 bases and the J gene lost 1 base, with 9 bases spanning the gap. This CDR3 has 15 residues. Per the germline V gene, CDR1 is ENHRY and CDR2 is SYGVKD.

The chain has TRBV5-1 and TRBJ2-1; the match to TRBD1 covers 9 bases. The CDR3 is 15 residues long. Trimming took 4 bases from V and 2 from J; bases not matched to a gene: 4. CDR1 is SGHRS and CDR2 is YFSETQ in the germline V gene. The CDR3 protein is CASSNGQGPYNEQFF. DNA for the CDR3: TGCGCCAGCAGCAACGGACAGGGGCCCTACAATGAGCAGTTCTTC. Drawing the rest from reference TRBV5-1 and TRBJ2-1, the complete variable domain is KAGVTQTPRYLIKTRGQQVTLSCSPISGHRSVSWYQQTPGQGLQFLFEYFSETQRNKGNFPGRFSGRQFSNSRSEMNVSTLELGDSALYLCASSNGQGPYNEQFFGPGTRLTVL.

The chain carries TRBV5-5 and TRBJ1-2; 7 bases are shared with TRBD1. With V trimmed by 0 bases and J by 0 bases, 5 bases remained unmatched. This CDR3 contains 16 residues. The germline CDR1 and CDR2 sequences are SGHKS and YYEKEE (reference sequence). The CDR3 region has the DNA TGTGCCAGCAGCTTGGCCGGACAGGTATCTAACTATGGCTACACCTTC. Translated, it gives CASSLAGQVSNYGYTF.

CDR3 protein: CASSDGSAGANVLTF. CDR3 sequence (DNA): TGTGCCAGCAGTGACGGGTCAGCTGGGGCCAACGTCCTGACTTTC. The chain employs TRBV6-1 and TRBJ2-6; D is uncertain. V gave up 3 bases and J gave up 2 bases, with 8 bases separating them. Germline V gene sequence: CDR1 MNHNS, CDR2 SASEGT. This CDR3 comprises 15 residues.

This rearrangement joins TRBV12-2 to TRBJ2-7; no DNA check was done on the table's D call, TRBD2. TRBV12-2 has pseudogene status. The CDR3 has 12 residues. CDR3 loop: CASRLPQNGQYF. The DNA of the CDR3 is TGTGCAAGTCGCTTACCCCAAAACGGGCAGTACTTC.

This clone was observed a handful of times. This chain uses TRBV7-2 with TRBJ1-4; D is undetermined. The CDR3 spans 15 residues. Looked up from germline, CDR1 is SGHTA and CDR2 is FQGNSA. V was cut by 1 base and J by 4 bases, with 10 bases left in between. As DNA, the CDR3 is TGTGCCAGCAGCTTAGTGGCCTCGGGTAATGAAAAACTGTTTTTT. Its protein is CASSLVASGNEKLFF.

The chain couples TRBV11-3 to TRBJ2-6; 8 bases match TRBD1. The J segment lost 0 bases and the V segment lost 1 base, leaving 2 bases of the junction unmatched. Looked up from germline, CDR1 is SGHNT and CDR2 is YENEEA. The CDR3 is 17 residues long. CDR3 protein: CASSLGTGFSGANVLTF. The DNA for the CDR3 is TGTGCCAGCAGCTTAGGGACAGGGTTCTCTGGGGCCAACGTCCTGACTTTC.

The chain is built from TRBV6-2 or TRBV6-3 and TRBJ2-5, with a possible D match to TRBD2 (5 bases). Germline CDR1 MNHEY, CDR2 SVGEGT. The CDR3 has 13 residues. The V end lost 2 bases, the J end lost 7 bases, and 11 bases lay between the germline ends. This CDR3 reads CASSYGGQRTQYF. The CDR3 bases are TGTGCCAGCAGTTACGGAGGCCAGCGGACCCAGTACTTC.

The V and J genes are TRBV2 and TRBJ1-2; the match to TRBD1 covers 8 bases. The ends lost 6 bases at V and 4 bases at J; junction bases unmatched: 4. The CDR3 is made up of 13 amino acids. Germline CDR1 SNHLY, CDR2 FYNNEI. CDR3 nucleotide sequence: TGTGCCAGCAGCCGGGACAGGATCTATGGCTACACCTTC. This encodes CASSRDRIYGYTF.

The chain joins TRBV25-1 to TRBJ2-5; D might be TRBD1 (6 bases). CDR1 and CDR2 from the germline V gene are MGHDK and SYGVNS. V lost 3 bases, J lost 4 bases, and 18 bases lay in between. The CDR3 consists of 16 residues. The CDR3 is CASSDPRQARGETQYF. The DNA of the CDR3 is TGTGCCAGCAGTGACCCCCGACAGGCCCGGGGAGAGACCCAGTACTTC.

CDR3 region: CASSVALARETQYF. The CDR3 DNA follows: TGTGCCAGCAGCGTAGCCCTAGCTCGGGAGACCCAGTACTTC. J is TRBJ2-5 and V is TRBV9; TRBD2 is a possible D gene (5 bases). Germline CDR1 and CDR2: SGDLS and YYNGEE. The ends were cut back, 0 bases at V and 5 bases at J, with 11 bases in the middle. CDR3 size: 14 residues.

As DNA, the CDR3 is TGCGCCAGCAGCTTGGATGCTAGCGGGGGTGGTGTCGATACGCAGTATTTT. It codes for CASSLDASGGGVDTQYF. J is TRBJ2-3 and V is TRBV5-1; 10 positions agree with TRBD2. This CDR3 contains 17 residues. Per germline, CDR1 SGHRS and CDR2 YFSETQ. V gave up 0 bases and J gave up 6 bases; unmatched junction bases: 10.

The rearrangement links TRBV3-1 (or the pseudogene TRBV3-2) to TRBJ2-3; perhaps TRBD2 as D (5 bases). The germline V gene encodes CDR1 LGHDT and CDR2 YNNKEL (reference sequence). CDR3 length: 18 amino acids. The ends were cut back, 5 bases at V and 4 bases at J, with 25 bases in the middle. CDR3 sequence reads: CASSKRLRGYDGADTQYF. In DNA form, the CDR3 reads TGTGCCAGCAGCAAAAGATTAAGAGGGTACGACGGGGCAGATACGCAGTATTTT.

This sequence joins TRBV5-8 and TRBJ2-7; D gene ambiguous. CDR3 length equals 15 residues. CDR1 SGHTS and CDR2 YDEGEE come from the germline V gene. Trimming removed 0 bases from V and 5 bases from J, with 15 bases in between. CDR3 coding DNA: TGTGCCAGCAGCTTGGTGGCCCTTTTTTTCGACGAGCAGTACTTC. It encodes CASSLVALFFDEQYF.

The gene calls are TRBV7-9 and TRBJ2-7; possible D gene TRBD2, 7 bases. V was trimmed by 1 base and J by 0 bases, leaving 10 bases between them. Germline values: CDR1 SEHNR, CDR2 FQNEAQ (reference sequence). The CDR3 has 15 residues. The CDR3 DNA reads as TGTGCCAGCAGCTTAGGGGGGGGCACCTCCTACGAGCAGTACTTC. Translated: CASSLGGGTSYEQYF.

The V gene is TRBV12-3 or TRBV12-4, the J gene TRBJ1-2; D is ambiguous. With 2 bases removed from V and 6 bases from J, the gap between germline ends came to 7 bases. The CDR3 totals 12 residues. DNA for the CDR3: TGTGCCAGCAGTTTATTCGGGGATGGCTACACCTTC. Protein product: CASSLFGDGYTF.

This sequence joins TRBV2 and TRBJ1-2, with TRBD1 matching over 7 bases. J gave up 0 bases and V 5 bases, and 9 bases lay outside the gene matches. CDR3 length: 16 residues. From germline, CDR1 is SNHLY and CDR2 FYNNEI. The CDR3 coding sequence is TGTGCCAGCAGTAGCTTGGGACAGTTAGCTAACTATGGCTACACCTTC. Translated: CASSSLGQLANYGYTF.